Presented here are 9 T cell receptor beta chains from one specimen sequenced in a study of chemoradiotherapy in HPV16-positive cancers. Assay: immunoSEQ multiplex PCR; the TCRdb copy retains only in-frame clones and omits some. This sample has 2,500 to 3,500 clones, with 88% found just once. The sample was tumor tissue, taken from a patient who underwent chemoradiotherapy. All receptors come from a human donor with HPV-associated anogenital cancer.

The genes are TRBV27 and TRBJ1-2; tentatively, D is TRBD1 (5 bases). The CDR3 has 13 residues. CDR1 is MNHEY and CDR2 is SMNVEV in the germline V gene (reference sequence). The germline V and J ends were trimmed by 8 bases and 6 bases, with 16 bases remaining between them. This chain's CDR3 is CASSTGTIHGYTF. DNA for the CDR3: TGTGCCAGCTCCACCGGGACGATACATGGCTACACCTTC.

The chain carries TRBV9 and TRBJ2-1; D is ambiguous. CDR1 is SGDLS, CDR2 YYNGEE, per germline. Trimming removed 2 bases from V and 5 bases from J, with 2 bases in between. The CDR3 length is 11 residues. In nucleotides, the CDR3 is TGTGCCAGCAGCGTTGACAATGAGCAGTTCTTC. Translating gives CASSVDNEQFF.

V and J are TRBV4-1 and TRBJ2-7; 10 nucleotides line up with TRBD2. CDR1 is MGHRA and CDR2 is YSYEKL in the germline V gene. The CDR3 length is 18 residues. The V gene end was trimmed by 0 bases and the J gene end by 0 bases; junction bases not matched to a gene: 8. The CDR3 DNA reads TGCGCCAGCAGCCAAGATTCCAGCGGGAGGGATAGCTCCTACGAGCAGTACTTC. It codes for CASSQDSSGRDSSYEQYF.

The chain uses TRBV9 and TRBJ2-5; TRBD2 matches at 12 bases. The trim removed 2 bases at V and 4 bases at J, leaving 6 bases unmatched. Germline loops: CDR1 SGDLS, CDR2 YYNGEE. The CDR3 sequence is 16 residues long. In nucleotides, the CDR3 is TGTGCCAGCAGCGTCATGACTAGCGGGGGCAGAGAGACCCAGTACTTC. This gives the protein CASSVMTSGGRETQYF.

The CDR3 region has the DNA TGTGCCAGCAGTGAAGAAATGAGGGGGACAGCTAATGAAAAACTGTTTTTT. Protein sequence: CASSEEMRGTANEKLFF. The chain recombines TRBV2 with TRBJ1-4, with 7 positions matching TRBD1. CDR1 and CDR2 (germline): SNHLY, FYNNEI. J was trimmed by 3 bases and V by 1 base; bases with no gene match: 8. This CDR3 is built from 17 residues.

The V gene is TRBV6-4, the J gene TRBJ2-3, with 10 bases fitting TRBD2. The germline CDR1 and CDR2 sequences are MRHNA and SNTAGT. The CDR3 sequence is 15 residues long. The V gene end was trimmed by 5 bases and the J gene end by 4 bases; junction bases not matched to a gene: 6. For the CDR3, the DNA is TGTGCCAGCAGTCGACTAGCGGGTAACGCAGATACGCAGTATTTT. It translates to CASSRLAGNADTQYF.

This clone was detected a few times. The DNA of the CDR3 is TGCAGACAGGGGGGTAACTATGGCTACACCTTC. This encodes CRQGGNYGYTF. The V and J genes are TRBV20-1 and TRBJ1-2, with 8 positions matching TRBD1. This CDR3 region has 11 residues. Germline-derived CDR1 and CDR2 are DFQATT and SNEGSKA (reference sequence).

This clone was seen only once. The chain uses TRBV28 and TRBJ1-2, with 8 bases that match TRBD1. J gave up 5 bases and V 5 bases, and 13 bases lay outside the gene matches. The CDR3 loop spans 16 amino acids. The germline gives CDR1 MDHEN, CDR2 SYDVKM. CDR3 region: CASSTKLSGTGYGYTF. The CDR3 region has the DNA TGTGCCAGCAGTACAAAACTATCCGGGACAGGATATGGCTACACCTTC.

This chain links TRBV9 with TRBJ2-1; perhaps TRBD2 as D (5 bases). The V end lost 0 bases, the J end lost 6 bases, and 13 bases lay between the germline ends. Germline CDR1 and CDR2: SGDLS and YYNGEE. There are 15 residues in the CDR3. CDR3 DNA: TGTGCCAGCAGCGTAGAGGCTAGCCCCTTCAATGAGCAGTTCTTC. Its translation: CASSVEASPFNEQFF.